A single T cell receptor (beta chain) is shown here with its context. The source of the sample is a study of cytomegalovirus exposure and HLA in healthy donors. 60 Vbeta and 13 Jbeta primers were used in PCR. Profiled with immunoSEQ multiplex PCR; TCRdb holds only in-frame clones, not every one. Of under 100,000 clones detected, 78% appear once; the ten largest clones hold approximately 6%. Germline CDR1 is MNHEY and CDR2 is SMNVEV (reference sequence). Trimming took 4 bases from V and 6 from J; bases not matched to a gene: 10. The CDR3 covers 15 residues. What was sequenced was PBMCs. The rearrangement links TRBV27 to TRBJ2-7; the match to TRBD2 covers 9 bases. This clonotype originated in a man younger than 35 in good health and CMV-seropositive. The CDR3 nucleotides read TGTGCCAGCAGTTCATCCGCGGGAGGGCCGTCCGAGCAGTACTTC. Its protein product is CASSSSAGGPSEQYF.